This paragraph reports one TCR beta chain. The antigen remains undetermined. This sample stems from a study of T-cell memory formation after mild COVID-19. Whole-study context: The TCR clusters were mostly specific to one donor.

Germline values: CDR1 SGHTA, CDR2 FQGNSA. V lost 0 bases and J 1 base, leaving 11 bases between the germline ends. This CDR3 is 16 amino acids long. Study-level results: A second wave expanding day 15 to 37 was CD4+-biased; contracting clones were balanced. The pre-infection memory compartment contained some responding clones, suggesting cross-reactive memory joined.

Libraries for TCRalpha and TCRbeta carried sample barcodes and unique molecular identifiers via 5'RACE. TCRdb processed the 5' RACE reads anew with MiXCR; each CDR3 protein has one entry. The repertoire includes fewer than 700,000 distinct CDR3 sequences, 20% to 25% of them detected once, and about 8.2% sits in the top ten. Sequences were obtained from PBMCs or a T cell subset sorted from them (not recorded which). The sequence was collected from an adult woman who had mild COVID-19 (a few samples of this study predate the infection). Cell type and time point are not known. The rearrangement links TRBV7-2 to TRBJ2-3; D is unresolved. CDR3 DNA: TGTGCCAGCAGCTTAGCCCCTACTGGAGGCACAGATACGCAGTATTTT. Translating gives CASSLAPTGGTDTQYF.